Following are 16 T cell receptor beta chains from one sample sequenced in a study of blood T cell repertoires in COVID-19. Method: immunoSEQ multiplex PCR; TCRdb's copy keeps in-frame clones and lacks some. The sample yields some 45,000 clones, roughly 80% seen once. The sample was peripheral blood. These receptors were obtained from a man in his 70s with acute or convalescent COVID-19.

The rearrangement links TRBV6-2 or TRBV6-3 to TRBJ1-5; 10 bases map to TRBD1. Germline lookup yields CDR1 MNHEY and CDR2 SVGEGT. The CDR3 loop spans 17 amino acids. V was pared by 4 bases and J by 2 bases, with 8 bases of the junction left unmatched. The CDR3 nucleotides read TGTGCCAGCAGTTCCTTTCCCGGGACAGGGGGCAATCAGCCCCAGCATTTT. Translation: CASSSFPGTGGNQPQHF.

This chain connects TRBV7-3 to TRBJ2-1, with TRBD2 identical over 9 bases. Per the germline V gene, CDR1 is SGHTA and CDR2 is FQGTGA. V was pared by 4 bases and J by 1 base, with 8 bases of the junction left unmatched. This CDR3 has 17 residues. Here the CDR3 DNA reads TGTGCCAGCAGCTCGGGGAGACTAGCGGAATCCTACAATGAGCAGTTCTTC. This sequence encodes CASSSGRLAESYNEQFF.

V is TRBV5-1 and J is TRBJ2-7, with a tentative D call TRBD1 (6 bases). Per germline, CDR1 SGHRS and CDR2 YFSETQ. There are 15 residues in the CDR3. V gave up 1 base and J gave up 7 bases, with 18 bases separating them. The CDR3 here is CASSLIGGPTGEQYF. The DNA of the CDR3 is TGCGCCAGCAGCTTGATTGGGGGCCCCACGGGTGAGCAGTACTTC.

The rearrangement joins TRBV9 to TRBJ2-1, with TRBD2 matching 10 bases. The CDR3 has 15 residues. Trimming at V came to 2 bases and at J to 7 bases, leaving 6 bases not matched to a gene. Germline V gene lookup returns CDR1 SGDLS and CDR2 YYNGEE. The CDR3 region is CASSVASGGLNEQFF. CDR3 in DNA: TGTGCCAGCAGCGTCGCTAGCGGGGGTCTGAATGAGCAGTTCTTC.

The V gene is TRBV4-2, the J gene TRBJ2-3, with TRBD2 matching over 11 bases. V shed 1 base, J shed 3 bases, and the junction held 12 bases outside the gene matches. This CDR3 region has 19 residues. CDR1 and CDR2 (germline): LGHNA, YNFKEQ. CDR3 in DNA: TGTGCCAGCAGCCAAGCCTTGGTAGCGGGGGGGCTAGGGACAGATACGCAGTATTTT. It specifies CASSQALVAGGLGTDTQYF.

The CDR3 nucleotides read TGTGCCAGCAGCTTAATCGGGTTTGGGGCCAACGTCCTGACTTTC. It specifies CASSLIGFGANVLTF. The V and J genes are TRBV11-2 and TRBJ2-6; D not certain. Germline CDR1 reads SGHAT; CDR2 reads FQNNGV. The CDR3 runs 15 residues. V lost 2 bases and J lost 3, with 8 bases in between.

This clone was detected a few times. The CDR3: CASSLLQGQPQHF. The CDR3 DNA follows: TGTGCCAGCAGTTTACTCCAGGGGCAGCCCCAGCATTTT. The V gene is TRBV12-3 or TRBV12-4, the J gene TRBJ1-5; D perhaps matches TRBD1 (6 bases). The CDR3 has 13 residues. V lost 2 bases and J lost 7, with 9 bases in between.

V and J are TRBV11-2 and TRBJ1-1; a possible D gene is TRBD1 (5 bases). The V end was cut by 10 bases, the J end by 5 bases, with 20 bases between. Germline assignment: CDR1 SGHAT and CDR2 FQNNGV. The CDR3 has 14 residues. Written as DNA, the CDR3 is TGTGCCACCTTGGGGGGGGATTGGGAAACTGAAGCTTTCTTT. It encodes CATLGGDWETEAFF.

V gene TRBV5-1 combines with J gene TRBJ1-1; D gene uncertain. The length of the CDR3 is 16 residues. Trimming pared 0 bases from V and 1 base from J, leaving 13 bases between. Per germline, CDR1 SGHRS and CDR2 YFSETQ. CDR3 sequence (DNA): TGCGCCAGCAGCTTGGGGCCGGTGGGAGGGAACACTGAAGCTTTCTTT. Translation gives CASSLGPVGGNTEAFF.

The table lists this clone with a few counts. CDR3 residues: CASSPGATDFNTEAFF. In nucleotides, the CDR3 is TGTGCCAGCAGCCCTGGTGCGACAGATTTTAACACTGAAGCTTTCTTT. The genes are TRBV6-2 or TRBV6-3 and TRBJ1-1, with D maybe TRBD1 (5 bases). CDR3 length: 16 residues. V lost 6 bases, J lost 2 bases, and 19 bases lay in between. Germline assignment: CDR1 MNHEY and CDR2 SVGEGT.

The chain is built from TRBV9 and TRBJ1-4; unclear D gene. CDR1 is SGDLS, CDR2 YYNGEE, per germline. V lost 2 bases and J 3 bases, leaving 11 bases between the germline ends. The CDR3 extends over 15 amino acids. CDR3 sequence: CASSVAGRANEKLFF. CDR3 bases: TGTGCCAGCAGCGTCGCAGGCCGAGCTAATGAAAAACTGTTTTTT.

This clone was seen more than once but under ten times. The chain links TRBV29-1 to TRBJ1-1; D may be TRBD1 (5 bases). Germline V gene lookup returns CDR1 SQVTM and CDR2 ANQGSEA. The V end was cut by 3 bases, the J end by 5 bases, with 13 bases between. The CDR3 has 13 amino acids. The CDR3 DNA is TGCAGCGTTGAGCAGGGCGCGGGAACTGAAGCTTTCTTT. Amino acid sequence: CSVEQGAGTEAFF.

V is TRBV14 and J is TRBJ2-5; D unresolved. The CDR3 totals 12 residues. CDR1 and CDR2 from the germline V gene are SGHDN and FVKESK. V lost 1 base and J 7 bases, leaving 7 bases between the germline ends. DNA of the CDR3: TGTGCCAGCAGCCAAGGGCCTGGGACCCAGTACTTC. This codes for CASSQGPGTQYF.

CDR3 nucleotides: TGTGCCAGCAGCTTAGGATTAGCGGGGGTAGGTGGGGCCAACGTCCTGACTTTC. Protein product: CASSLGLAGVGGANVLTF. This chain uses TRBV7-2 with TRBJ2-6; the match to TRBD2 covers 9 bases. V was pared by 1 base and J by 3 bases, with 7 bases of the junction left unmatched. This CDR3 is 18 amino acids long. CDR1 is SGHTA and CDR2 is FQGNSA in the germline V gene.

The chain has TRBV4-1 and TRBJ1-5, with D tentatively TRBD1 (5 bases). Germline values: CDR1 MGHRA, CDR2 YSYEKL. Deletions cut 0 bases from V and 1 base from J, with 10 bases between. The CDR3 is 16 amino acids. For the CDR3, the DNA is TGCGCCAGCAGCCAAGACCGGGGGACGAGCAATCAGCCCCAGCATTTT. The encoded protein is CASSQDRGTSNQPQHF.

The chain carries TRBV4-2 and TRBJ2-1, with D unclear. Germline V gene lookup returns CDR1 LGHNA and CDR2 YNFKEQ. There are 13 residues in the CDR3. With 1 base removed from V and 5 bases from J, the gap between germline ends came to 6 bases. The DNA for the CDR3 is TGTGCCAGCAGCCAAGCGCCGGACAATGAGCAGTTCTTC. Translated: CASSQAPDNEQFF.